These 21 T cell receptor beta chains were all obtained from the same sample, sequenced in a study of T cell repertoires in cytomegalovirus infection (dated by TCRdb to between 2018 and 2021). For sequencing, an Illumina HiSeq 1500 was employed. The public reads were reprocessed in TCRdb via fastp at Q25 and MiXCR, keeping in-frame beta chains. Rows with a matching CDR3 protein are joined into one entry that keeps the most common DNA and genes. Across this sample there are approximately 500,000 distinct CDR3 sequences, with around a quarter seen only once. About 12% of the sample lies in the top ten. Sequencing was carried out using PBMCs. These receptors originate from a human donor in good health (CMV status not recorded). Some clones in this sample may be carry-over from other donors' samples.

In its sample, this clonotype was seen many times. This chain joins TRBV7-2 and TRBJ1-4, with D tentatively TRBD1 (5 bases). The CDR3 covers 14 residues. Germline V gives CDR1 SGHTA, CDR2 FQGNSA. V was cut by 2 bases and J by 7 bases, with 11 bases left in between. CDR3 sequence: CASSLRQGGEKLFF. In DNA form, the CDR3 reads TGTGCCAGCAGCTTAAGGCAGGGAGGTGAAAAACTGTTTTTT.

This clonotype was seen more than once but under ten times. The chain uses TRBV28 and TRBJ1-5; 8 bases line up with TRBD1. After removal of 7 bases from V and 7 bases from J, the junction contained 6 bases not matched to a gene. CDR1 is MDHEN and CDR2 is SYDVKM in the germline V gene. The CDR3 length is 13 residues. CDR3: CASTGQGHQPQHF. CDR3 coding DNA: TGTGCCAGCACCGGACAGGGTCACCAGCCCCAGCATTTT.

Turning to this clonotype: A much more abundant neighbour one base away suggests this may be a read error. This chain links TRBV13 with TRBJ2-7; TRBD1 agrees at 10 bases. The CDR3 spans 15 residues. In germline, CDR1 is PRHDT, CDR2 FYEKMQ (reference sequence). V trimming: 5 bases; J trimming: 2 bases; junction bases outside the gene matches: 6. This CDR3 is CASSARDRGTYEQYF. The CDR3 DNA is TGTGCCAGCAGCGCCCGGGACAGGGGAACCTACGAGCAGTACTTC.

In this sample, this clonotype turned up many times. This chain links TRBV7-8 with TRBJ1-4; D remains unclear. Trimming left V 2 bases short and J 4 bases short, with 8 bases between. CDR1 and CDR2 (germline): SGHVS, FQNEAQ. This CDR3 region has 14 residues. The CDR3 sequence is CASSLTGFNEKLFF. The DNA for the CDR3 is TGTGCCAGCAGCTTAACGGGGTTTAATGAAAAACTGTTTTTT.

This clonotype was counted many times. The chain recombines TRBV7-6 with TRBJ2-1; TRBD2 might be the D (6 bases). The CDR3 extends over 15 amino acids. V lost 0 bases to trimming and J lost 5 bases, with 11 bases between them. Germline V gives CDR1 SGHVS, CDR2 FNYEAQ. The CDR3: CASSLASSANNEQFF. In DNA form, the CDR3 reads TGTGCCAGCAGCTTAGCCTCTAGCGCAAACAATGAGCAGTTCTTC.

This clonotype was observed many times. This sequence joins TRBV7-9 and TRBJ2-5; TRBD2 matches at 11 bases. The CDR3 spans 17 residues. Germline CDR1 and CDR2: SEHNR and FQNEAQ (reference sequence). V shed 2 bases and J 3 bases; nucleotides not matched to a gene: 8. The CDR3 DNA reads TGTGCCAGCAGCTTAAACAGACTAGCGGGAAAAAAAGAGACCCAGTACTTC. Translation gives CASSLNRLAGKKETQYF. The full variable domain, with the rest looked up from reference TRBV7-9 and TRBJ2-5, is DTGVSQNPRHKITKRGQNVTFRCDPISEHNRLYWYRQTLGQGPEFLTYFQNEAQLEKSRLLSDRFSAERPKGSFSTLEIQRTEQGDSAMYLCASSLNRLAGKKETQYFGPGTRLLVL.

J is TRBJ1-1 and V is TRBV7-9; possible D gene TRBD1, 6 bases. V dropped 2 bases and J dropped 5 bases, with 18 bases sitting between them. The CDR3 spans 16 residues. Germline loops: CDR1 SEHNR, CDR2 FQNEAQ (reference sequence). The CDR3 DNA follows: TGTGCCAGCAGCTTATTCAGGGGTCTACGGGAGACTGAAGCTTTCTTT. It codes for CASSLFRGLRETEAFF.

This clonotype has only one observation. V gene TRBV19 combines with J gene TRBJ1-5; 7 nucleotides agree with TRBD1. CDR1 is LNHDA, CDR2 SQIVND, per germline (reference sequence). V shed 7 bases and J 3 bases; nucleotides not matched to a gene: 15. There are 17 residues in the CDR3. The CDR3 DNA sequence: TGTGCCAGTACACAGCAGTTGTCTGGACAGGTCAATCAGCCCCAGCATTTT. This translates into CASTQQLSGQVNQPQHF.

The chain combines TRBV4-1 with TRBJ2-1, with 10 bases fitting TRBD2. CDR3 length equals 17 residues. V shed 0 bases, J shed 5 bases, and the junction held 7 bases outside the gene matches. The germline CDR1 and CDR2 sequences are MGHRA and YSYEKL. The CDR3 DNA follows: TGCGCCAGCAGCCAAGATTCTAGCGGGAGTCACCACAATGAGCAGTTCTTC. Encoded protein: CASSQDSSGSHHNEQFF.

Many counts were recorded for this clonotype. V and J are TRBV12-3 or TRBV12-4 and TRBJ2-3, with D perhaps matching TRBD2 (6 bases). The CDR3 covers 13 residues. Trimming removed 5 bases from V and 8 bases from J, with 14 bases in between. The CDR3 protein is CASSPPGLPTQYF. The CDR3 nucleotides read TGTGCCAGCAGTCCGCCGGGACTGCCTACGCAGTATTTT.

CDR3 in DNA: TGTGCCAGCAGCTCTAGTTACCCGGGGAACTATGGCTACACCTTC. Its protein product is CASSSSYPGNYGYTF. The genes are TRBV7-6 and TRBJ1-2, with D uncertain. With 4 bases removed from V and 2 bases from J, the gap between germline ends came to 14 bases. This CDR3 comprises 15 residues. In germline, CDR1 is SGHVS, CDR2 FNYEAQ.

A few counts support this clonotype. This chain connects TRBV7-9 to TRBJ1-4; 8 nucleotides line up with TRBD1. Germline assignment: CDR1 SEHNR and CDR2 FQNEAQ (reference sequence). V trimming: 2 bases; J trimming: 7 bases; junction bases outside the gene matches: 18. This CDR3 is 19 amino acids long. DNA of the CDR3: TGTGCCAGCAGCTTATCCCCTCCGGGACAGGTGGAAGTAGGTGAAAAACTGTTTTTT. The encoded protein is CASSLSPPGQVEVGEKLFF.

This clonotype has at least ten counts. J is TRBJ2-3 and V is TRBV7-2, with 14 bases lining up with TRBD2. Germline CDR1 reads SGHTA; CDR2 reads FQGNSA. J was trimmed by 4 bases and V by 5 bases; bases with no gene match: 2. The length of the CDR3 is 15 residues. CDR3 sequence reads: CASSPTSGRADTQYF. The CDR3 nucleotides are TGTGCCAGCAGCCCGACTAGCGGGAGGGCAGATACGCAGTATTTT.

The rearrangement links TRBV12-3 or TRBV12-4 to TRBJ2-7; the D is unclear. V gave up 3 bases and J gave up 3 bases, with 9 bases separating them. The CDR3 length is 13 residues. CDR3 coding DNA: TGTGCCAGCAGTTTCGAGATATACTACGAGCAGTACTTC. The encoded protein is CASSFEIYYEQYF.

This clonotype appeared a few times. The chain recombines TRBV5-1 with TRBJ2-7, with TRBD1 matching over 7 bases. CDR1 SGHRS and CDR2 YFSETQ come from the germline V gene. This CDR3 region has 14 residues. The V segment lost 4 bases and the J segment 0 bases; nucleotides outside the gene matches: 4. Here the CDR3 DNA reads TGCGCCAGCAGCATAAACAGGGGCTCCTACGAGCAGTACTTC. It encodes CASSINRGSYEQYF. The full variable domain, completed using reference TRBV5-1 and TRBJ2-7, is KAGVTQTPRYLIKTRGQQVTLSCSPISGHRSVSWYQQTPGQGLQFLFEYFSETQRNKGNFPGRFSGRQFSNSRSEMNVSTLELGDSALYLCASSINRGSYEQYFGPGTRLTVT.

The V gene is TRBV14, the J gene TRBJ2-1; 8 nucleotides align to TRBD1. This CDR3 has 14 residues. Germline V CDR1 and CDR2: SGHDN, FVKESK. With V trimmed by 3 bases and J by 3 bases, 1 base remained unmatched. The CDR3 DNA is TGTGCCAGCAGCCAGGGGACAGGCTACAATGAGCAGTTCTTC. It encodes CASSQGTGYNEQFF.

This clonotype has a handful of counts. The chain is built from TRBV7-9 and TRBJ2-5, with 10 nucleotides matching TRBD2. The V gene end was trimmed by 11 bases and the J gene end by 5 bases; junction bases not matched to a gene: 11. The CDR3 extends over 14 amino acids. CDR1 is SEHNR and CDR2 is FQNEAQ in the germline V gene (reference sequence). In DNA, the CDR3 is TGTGCCGGAACCGTAGGGACTAGCGAGGAGACCCAGTACTTC. It is translated as CAGTVGTSEETQYF.

The V gene is TRBV4-2, the J gene TRBJ2-4; 10 nucleotides line up with TRBD2. Germline CDR1 reads LGHNA; CDR2 reads YNFKEQ. This CDR3 region has 16 residues. Unmatched junction bases numbered 9, after V lost 1 base and J lost 9 bases. CDR3 nucleotides: TGTGCCAGCAGCCAAGCTTCTAGCGGGGGTCTAGGCATTCAGTACTTC. It specifies CASSQASSGGLGIQYF.

About this clonotype itself: A junction end diverges from the germline sequence, so it may reflect a read error. The CDR3: CASSLAGNNEQIF. The CDR3 DNA reads as TGTGCCAGCAGCTTGGCCGGAAACAATGAGCAGATCTTC. This sequence joins TRBV5-4 and TRBJ2-1, with D unresolved. Germline lookup yields CDR1 SGHNT and CDR2 YYREEE (reference sequence). The CDR3 is 13 amino acids.

Only a few counts were recorded for this clonotype. The rearrangement uses TRBV5-1 and TRBJ2-1, with a tentative D call TRBD2 (5 bases). The CDR3 runs 13 residues. Deletions cut 3 bases from V and 6 bases from J, with 10 bases between. Germline V gene data show CDR1 as SGHRS and CDR2 as YFSETQ. Here the CDR3 DNA reads TGCGCCAGCAGCTCACTAGATACCAATGAGCAGTTCTTC. Translated: CASSSLDTNEQFF.

This clonotype has only a few counts. The CDR3 region is CASSRAPMNTEAFF. The CDR3 coding sequence is TGTGCTAGTAGCCGAGCACCAATGAACACTGAAGCTTTCTTT. The J gene is TRBJ1-1, the V gene TRBV12-5; D not resolved. The CDR3 length is 14 residues. Germline CDR1 and CDR2: LGHNT and FRNRAP. V was cut by 8 bases and J by 0 bases, with 13 bases left in between.